This T cell receptor beta chain was recovered during a study of blood T cell repertoires in COVID-19 (dated by TCRdb to about 2020). Looking at the study overall: Samples covering the acute and convalescent phases of COVID-19 were provided by collaborators in the United States, Italy and Spain. The material from the prospective study consisted of cDNA or gDNA derived from T cells, B-cell-depleted T cells, or PBMCs. The dataset comprised deeply sampled blood TCRbeta repertoires from subjects exposed to, actively infected with, or recovered from COVID-19. The repertoires were made available in a free public database intended to serve as a resource for research on the immune response to SARS-CoV-2. Samples came from the ongoing ImmuneRACE study (first 160 participants) plus 1,254 subjects from 6 global collaborators. Nearly every sample came with metadata listing a de-identified subject ID, COVID-19 status, age in years and sex. Where HLA class I and class II types were available, the types were taken from metadata supplied by the sample provider, not from assay-based typing.

With regard to this clone: Its cognate antigen has yet to be identified. Per-nucleotide qualities are absent, and no much larger clonotype sits a single base away.

The paper's findings and limits, for the study overall: The quantity of clinical and demographic metadata differed by source and by participant and was supplied without curation.

At one collaborating source in Seattle, patients were enrolled during active infection and were followed longitudinally through the course of disease. Whole blood was collected in K2EDTA tubes by collaborating institutions according to the institutions' own protocols. Collaborator samples were shipped for TCRbeta analysis as frozen whole blood, isolated PBMCs, or DNA extracted from either sample type. The immunoSEQ Assay, a bias-controlled multiplex PCR, was used to amplify TCRbeta CDR3 regions from genomic DNA. In the source study's methods: Nucleated cell counts per sample were estimated from amplification of reference gene primers within the assay. Sequence reads were collapsed and filtered to measure the absolute abundance of every unique TCRbeta CDR3 rearrangement. For each sample, productive Simpson clonality was calculated as the square root of Simpson's diversity index across productive rearrangements. TCRdb took over this immuneACCESS table, retaining in-frame rearrangements with V and J assigned. Such tables are incomplete; in checked studies, under half of the missing clones stem from an unresolved V gene, and the remainder is unexplained. From that table come the V and J calls and clone size; the DNA was used to work out D and trimming. This sample has some 160,000 clones in its table, and 87% of those were observed once. Together, the top ten hold 10% to 13% of the sample.

Taken from the germline V gene (reference sequence), the CDR1 and CDR2 loops are SEHNR and FQNEAQ. The CDR3, from cysteine to phenylalanine, totals 17 residues. This entry keeps only the CDR3 DNA: 51 bases, framed from base 1. Trimming leaves V shorter by 5 bases and J shorter by 1 base, with the junction holding 8 bases beyond the gene matches. The rearrangement joined TRBV7-9 to TRBJ2-1; 10 central nucleotides agree with TRBD1. Sequenced: peripheral blood. The source is a woman between 65 and 79 years old with COVID-19, enrolled during active disease. The CDR3: CASSQGQGTLSYNEQFF. The nucleotide sequence reads as follows: TGTGCCAGCAGCCAGGGACAGGGGACCCTATCCTACAATGAGCAGTTCTTC.